The clone carrying this TCR beta chain has a count of ten or more. This record belongs to a study of regulatory T cells in long-lasting Graves disease. Time point given: persistent/refractory GD, antithyroid drugs over 5 years with positive TRAb. Extracted PBMC RNA gave rise to the TCR library. The CDR3 contains 13 residues. Trimming took 7 bases from V and 2 from J, leaving 8 bases between them. Germline assignment: CDR1 MDHEN and CDR2 SYDVKM. CDR3 regions were amplified by Arm-PCR using iRepertoire HTBI primers to build TCR beta libraries. TCRdb reprocessed the multiplex PCR reads via MiXCR and lists one record per CDR3 protein. Altogether 450,000 or so distinct CDR3 sequences are present, 20% to 25% being singletons, with the ten largest covering 10% to 15%.

The material was peripheral blood mononuclear cells (PBMCs), obtained when the disease was refractory, from a patient treated with antithyroid drugs. The chain uses TRBV28 and TRBJ2-2, with D possibly TRBD2 on 5 matching bases. This receptor was obtained from a female donor with Graves disease. CDR3 in amino acids: CASNTGNTGELFF. CDR3 DNA sequence: TGTGCCAGCAACACGGGAAACACCGGGGAGCTGTTTTTT.